The clone carrying this T cell receptor (beta chain) has a single count. This CDR3 comprises 14 residues. Germline V gives CDR1 MNHNY, CDR2 SVGAGI (reference sequence). Trimming stripped 0 bases from V and 7 bases from J, with 12 bases between. This sample stems from a study of T cells in tumors after PD-1 blockade. Generated by immunoSEQ multiplex PCR, the TCRdb table keeps only in-frame clones and is missing some. Of some 60,000 clones listed, 80% are singletons. Source: PBMCs, taken before anti-PD-1 treatment. This sequence was found in a human donor with basal cell carcinoma. J is TRBJ1-2 and V is TRBV6-6, with unresolved D. The CDR3 here is CASSYSEGPIGYTF. The CDR3 DNA follows: TGTGCCAGCAGTTACTCGGAGGGTCCTATTGGCTACACCTTC.